These 31 T cell receptor beta chains share one sample of origin, sequenced in a study of T cells in women clearing cervical HPV infection. Some clones are missing from TCRdb's copy, which holds only in-frame ones; the method was immunoSEQ multiplex PCR. The sample includes 20,000 to 25,000 clones. What was sequenced was blood buffy coat. The receptors come from a woman between 18 and 75 years old with a cervical HPV16 infection that either progressed to CIN3+ or cleared (not recorded which).

About this clone itself: The read stops 3 residues short of the end of the CDR3; the missing end is completed from the germline J gene. The rearrangement links TRBV9 to TRBJ2-7, with D hard to call. Trimming removed 0 bases at V and 2 bases at J, with 12 bases between. The CDR3 has 15 residues. Per germline, CDR1 SGDLS and CDR2 YYNGEE. The CDR3 protein is CASSVGPSHTYEQYF. The CDR3 bases that were read are TGTGCCAGCAGCGTAGGTCCGTCACATACCTACGAG.

Comments on this clone: The read falls 3 residues short of the CDR3 end, and the missing part is taken from the germline J gene. The genes are TRBV10-3 and TRBJ1-3; 7 bases are shared with TRBD1. The CDR3 contains 16 residues. V lost 4 bases, J lost 0 bases, and 6 bases stayed unmatched. In germline, CDR1 is ENHRY, CDR2 SYGVKD. The chain's CDR3 is CAISVTGIGSGNTIYF. The DNA read from the CDR3 is TGTGCCATCAGTGTGACAGGGATCGGCTCTGGAAACACC.

In regard to this clone: The read is 3 residues too short to cover the CDR3 end, so that end is filled in from the germline J gene. The chain couples TRBV12-3 or TRBV12-4 to TRBJ1-1; D ambiguous. The ends were cut back, 5 bases at V and 0 bases at J, with 13 bases in the middle. The CDR3 spans 15 residues. The CDR3 here is CASSPPRGLNTEAFF. Partial CDR3 DNA: TGTGCCAGCAGTCCCCCCCGAGGGCTGAACACTGAA.

About this clone: The read finishes 3 residues shy of the CDR3 end, and the germline J gene is used to complete it. V usage is TRBV10-3 and J usage is TRBJ2-1; D is uncertain. CDR3 size: 13 residues. From germline, CDR1 is ENHRY and CDR2 SYGVKD. V dropped 0 bases and J dropped 8 bases, with 8 bases sitting between them. The DNA read from the CDR3 is TGTGCCATCAGTGAGTCCTACCAATATGAG. Translation gives CAISESYQYE. The CDR3 as a whole reads CAISESYQYEQFF.

Details on this clone: The read falls 3 residues short of the CDR3 end, and the missing part is taken from the germline J gene. The chain links TRBV10-3 to TRBJ2-3, with TRBD1 matching over 7 bases. J was trimmed by 1 base and V by 5 bases; bases with no gene match: 6. The CDR3 spans 15 residues. CDR1 is ENHRY and CDR2 is SYGVKD in the germline V gene. CDR3 bases read: TGTGCCATCAGTCGGGGACAGTACCGCACAGATACG. This gives the protein CAISRGQYRTDT. The whole CDR3 region reads CAISRGQYRTDTQYF.

Concerning this clone itself: The CDR3 is cut off 3 residues early in the read; its end comes from the germline J gene. The chain links TRBV29-1 to TRBJ1-1, with 9 bases aligning to TRBD1. After removal of 6 bases from V and 4 bases from J, the junction contained 6 bases not matched to a gene. The CDR3 consists of 13 residues. Per germline, CDR1 SQVTM and CDR2 ANQGSEA. The sequenced CDR3 bases are TGCAGCGTGCTCGGGACAGGGTTCACTGAA. As protein: CSVLGTGFTE. The CDR3 as a whole reads CSVLGTGFTEAFF.

Notes on this clone: The CDR3 is cut off 3 residues early in the read; its end comes from the germline J gene. The chain combines TRBV28 with TRBJ1-2; the match to TRBD1 covers 11 bases. CDR1 and CDR2 (germline): MDHEN, SYDVKM. There are 16 residues in the CDR3. After removal of 7 bases from V and 6 bases from J, the junction contained 13 bases not matched to a gene. The CDR3 sequence is CASTNSGTGGVNGYTF. The CDR3 bases that were read are TGTGCCAGCACTAACTCCGGGACAGGGGGAGTTAATGGC.

As to this clone: Coverage ceases 3 residues before the CDR3 finishes, and the germline J gene fills in the end. V gene TRBV19 combines with J gene TRBJ2-6; 9 positions match TRBD1. Unmatched junction bases numbered 2, after V lost 3 bases and J lost 2 bases. Germline values: CDR1 LNHDA, CDR2 SQIVND (reference sequence). The CDR3 contains 16 residues. The CDR3 loop is CASSMGTGTGANVLTF. CDR3 DNA (partial): TGTGCCAGTAGTATGGGGACAGGGACTGGGGCCAACGTC. The full variable domain, its missing parts supplied by reference TRBV19 and TRBJ2-6, is DGGITQSPKYLFRKEGQNVTLSCEQNLNHDAMYWYRQDPGQGLRLIYYSQIVNDFQKGDIAEGYSVSREKKESFPLTVTSAQKNPTAFYLCASSMGTGTGANVLTFGAGSRLTVL.

As for this clone: From the germline J gene comes the end of the CDR3, since the read stops 3 residues before it. The rearrangement uses TRBV20-1 and TRBJ1-2; D may be TRBD1 (6 bases). Germline V CDR1 and CDR2: DFQATT, SNEGSKA (reference sequence). This CDR3 is built from 15 residues. The ends were cut back, 3 bases at V and 0 bases at J, with 14 bases in the middle. CDR3 bases read: TGCAGTGCTAGTGGAGGACAGAGCTCTAACTATGGC. Its translation is CSASGGQSSNYG. The entire CDR3 sequence reads CSASGGQSSNYGYTF.

Note on this clone: The CDR3 end falls 3 residues outside the read, so it is completed with the germline J gene. The rearrangement uses TRBV30 and TRBJ1-5; D is unclear. There are 13 residues in the CDR3. Per the germline V gene, CDR1 is GTSNPN and CDR2 is SVGIG (reference sequence). Trimming cost V 0 bases and J 4 bases, with 7 bases left between them. CDR3 DNA (partial): TGTGCCTGGAGTGTCGCGGGGAATCAGCCC. It translates to CAWSVAGNQP. The full CDR3 reads CAWSVAGNQPQHF.

Details on this clone: The CDR3 end is not reached by the read, which stops 3 residues before it; the germline J gene fills it in. The chain couples TRBV20-1 to TRBJ2-1, with 10 bases that match TRBD1. This CDR3 spans 15 amino acids. Looked up from germline, CDR1 is DFQATT and CDR2 is SNEGSKA (reference sequence). Unmatched junction bases numbered 8, after V lost 3 bases and J lost 6 bases. Partial CDR3 DNA: TGCAGTGCTAGGCTAAAGGGGACAGGGGTCAATGAG. As protein: CSARLKGTGVNE. From start to end, the CDR3 is CSARLKGTGVNEQFF.

Concerning this clone itself: A read error may account for a junction end that differs from germline. CDR3 DNA, as far as it was read: TGCGCCAGCAGCCAAGGTGGGACAGGGGGCGCCTATAATTCACCC. Translated: CASSQGGTGGAYNSP. The whole CDR3 sequence reads CASSQGGTGGAYNSPLHF. The V gene is TRBV4-2, the J gene TRBJ1-6, with TRBD1 matching over 12 bases. With the read ending 3 residues before the CDR3 end, the germline J gene is used to fill in that end. Germline assignment: CDR1 LGHNA and CDR2 YNFKEQ. The CDR3 spans 18 residues.

With regard to this clone: The observed sequence ends 3 residues before the CDR3 terminus, with the missing tail filled in from the germline J gene. The V gene is TRBV7-9, the J gene TRBJ1-6, with 7 positions matching TRBD1. CDR3 size: 14 residues. Germline V gene sequence: CDR1 SEHNR, CDR2 FQNEAQ (reference sequence). V shed 4 bases, J shed 7 bases, and the junction held 4 bases outside the gene matches. The CDR3 loop reads CASSSGTVNSPLHF. Partial CDR3 DNA: TGTGCCAGCAGCTCCGGGACAGTAAATTCACCC.

Comment on this clone: The CDR3 extends 3 residues past the end of the read, so its final part is completed from the germline J gene. V is TRBV5-1 and J is TRBJ2-1; 9 positions match TRBD2. Looked up from germline, CDR1 is SGHRS and CDR2 is YFSETQ. The CDR3 runs to 16 residues. V gave up 4 bases and J gave up 2 bases; unmatched junction bases: 7. The DNA read from the CDR3 is TGCGCCAGCAGCACTAGGACTAGCGCCGCCTACAATGAG. Translated: CASSTRTSAAYNE. The full CDR3 protein is CASSTRTSAAYNEQFF.

Note on this clone: The read finishes 3 residues shy of the CDR3 end, and the germline J gene is used to complete it. V and J are TRBV19 and TRBJ2-7, with 12 bases that match TRBD2. This CDR3 has 17 amino acids. CDR1 LNHDA and CDR2 SQIVND come from the germline V gene (reference sequence). V shed 4 bases, J shed 2 bases, and the junction held 9 bases outside the gene matches. The covered CDR3 bases are TGTGCCAGTAGTACAAGGACTAGCGGGATCGACCCCTACGAG. Residues: CASSTRTSGIDPYE. In full, the CDR3 reads CASSTRTSGIDPYEQYF.

About this clone: The read falls 3 residues short of the CDR3 end, and the missing part is taken from the germline J gene. This chain uses TRBV28 with TRBJ2-4; 10 nucleotides agree with TRBD1. Losses at the gene ends were 3 bases for V and 1 base for J; bases not matched to a gene: 9. CDR1 is MDHEN and CDR2 is SYDVKM in the germline V gene. This CDR3 spans 18 amino acids. CDR3 DNA, as far as it was read: TGTGCCAGCAGTTTCCGGTTTTGGACAGGGGGGGCCAAAAACATT. As protein: CASSFRFWTGGAKNI. The complete CDR3 sequence is CASSFRFWTGGAKNIQYF.

Points on this clone: The read falls 3 residues short of the CDR3 end, and the missing part is taken from the germline J gene. The rearrangement uses TRBV4-1 and TRBJ2-2; the D gene is possibly TRBD1 (6 bases). Between the trimmed V and J ends, which lost 3 bases and 0 bases, there was a span of 14 bases. Germline values: CDR1 MGHRA, CDR2 YSYEKL. The CDR3 contains 17 residues. The CDR3: CASSQDPQGANTGELFF. CDR3 DNA, as far as it was read: TGCGCCAGCAGCCAGGACCCACAGGGCGCGAACACCGGGGAG.

Regarding this clone: The read halts 3 residues ahead of the CDR3 end, with the missing end drawn from the germline J gene. The rearrangement joins TRBV10-3 to TRBJ2-3, with TRBD2 as a possible D gene (7 bases). The CDR3 contains 13 residues. V gave up 10 bases and J gave up 2 bases, with 13 bases separating them. Germline V gene sequence: CDR1 ENHRY, CDR2 SYGVKD. The CDR3 DNA, read in part, is TGTGCCACCAAGGGGGGGGACACAGATACG. Translated: CATKGGDTDT. The CDR3 in full is CATKGGDTDTQYF.

Of note for this clone: The sequenced fragment ends 3 residues before the CDR3 boundary, so the rest is inferred from the germline J gene. The chain uses TRBV7-2 and TRBJ2-7; TRBD1 agrees at 8 bases. The germline CDR1 and CDR2 sequences are SGHTA and FQGNSA. V was clipped by 0 bases and J by 3 bases; unmatched bases: 1. CDR3 length: 14 residues. This CDR3 is CASSLATGGYEQYF. CDR3 DNA (partial): TGTGCCAGCAGCTTAGCAACAGGGGGCTACGAG.

A word on this clone: The read terminates 3 residues ahead of where the CDR3 ends, so the germline J gene completes it. V usage is TRBV7-8 and J usage is TRBJ2-3, with a tentative D call TRBD2 (6 bases). The V and J ends lost 3 bases and 1 base respectively, with 8 bases between them. Germline V gives CDR1 SGHVS, CDR2 FQNEAQ. The CDR3 is made up of 14 amino acids. The CDR3 loop is CASSLEGRTDTQYF. CDR3 DNA (partial): TGTGCCAGCAGCTTGGAGGGCCGCACAGATACG. The whole variable domain, filled in from reference TRBV7-8 and TRBJ2-3, reads GAGVSQSPRYKVAKRGQDVALRCDPISGHVSLFWYQQALGQGPEFLTYFQNEAQLDKSGLPSDRFFAERPEGSVSTLKIQRTQQEDSAVYLCASSLEGRTDTQYFGPGTRLTVL.

About this clone itself: The read ends 3 residues shy of where the CDR3 ends; the end is completed using the germline J gene. J is TRBJ2-7 and V is TRBV2; 14 nucleotides agree with TRBD2. V shed 4 bases and J 6 bases; nucleotides not matched to a gene: 5. The V gene's germline CDR1 is SNHLY and CDR2 FYNNEI. This CDR3 is built from 15 residues. The covered CDR3 bases are TGTGCCAGCAGTGGGGGACTAGCGGGAGTTAGCGAG. As protein: CASSGGLAGVSE. From start to end, the CDR3 is CASSGGLAGVSEQYF.

In the case of this clone: Read coverage stops 3 residues before the CDR3 terminus; the germline J gene supplies the remainder. The V call is TRBV7-2, the J call TRBJ2-1, with TRBD2 identical over 10 bases. V lost 8 bases and J lost 7; bases outside the gene matches: 5. The CDR3 loop spans 13 amino acids. The V gene's germline CDR1 is SGHTA and CDR2 FQGNSA. Partial CDR3 DNA: TGTGCCAGCCTAGCGGGAGTGACGAATGAG. Its protein product is CASLAGVTNE. In full, the CDR3 is CASLAGVTNEQFF. The whole variable domain, remainder taken from reference TRBV7-2 and TRBJ2-1, is GAGVSQSPSNKVTEKGKDVELRCDPISGHTALYWYRQSLGQGLEFLIYFQGNSAPDKSGLPSDRFSAERTGGSVSTLTIQRTQQEDSAVYLCASLAGVTNEQFFGPGTRLTVL.

Comments on this clone: The CDR3 is cut off 3 residues early in the read; its end comes from the germline J gene. The chain joins TRBV5-6 to TRBJ2-5; 7 positions agree with TRBD2. This CDR3 contains 15 residues. The germline gives CDR1 SGHDT, CDR2 YYEEEE. J lost 4 bases, V lost 3 bases, and 9 bases had no gene match. Partial CDR3 DNA: TGTGCCAGCAGCTCCCTCGGCGGGAGTGGAGAGACC. This sequence encodes CASSSLGGSGET. The entire CDR3 sequence reads CASSSLGGSGETQYF.

In regard to this clone: The read finishes 3 residues shy of the CDR3 end, and the germline J gene is used to complete it. The rearrangement joins TRBV6-2 or TRBV6-3 to TRBJ2-1; no firm D call. CDR3 length: 15 amino acids. Germline V lookup: CDR1 MNHEY, CDR2 SVGEGT. V shed 8 bases and J shed 0 bases, with 14 bases lying between them. The sequenced CDR3 bases are TGTGCCAGCTCAGAAAGGCGGAGCTCCTACAATGAG. Translated: CASSERRSSYNE. The entire CDR3 reads CASSERRSSYNEQFF.

About this clone: Read sequence stops 3 residues before the CDR3 end, and the germline J gene provides the missing end. The V gene is TRBV12-3 or TRBV12-4, the J gene TRBJ2-3, with a weak D call TRBD2 (6 bases). V dropped 5 bases and J dropped 0 bases, with 15 bases sitting between them. The CDR3 spans 16 residues. CDR3 sequence: CASSPHSGASTDTQYF. The part of the CDR3 DNA that was read is TGTGCCAGCAGTCCCCATAGCGGTGCCAGCACAGATACG.

As regards this clone: The read ends 3 residues shy of where the CDR3 ends; the end is completed using the germline J gene. The gene calls are TRBV20-1 and TRBJ2-1; no clear D. The V gene's germline CDR1 is DFQATT and CDR2 SNEGSKA (reference sequence). V was pared by 2 bases and J by 3 bases, with 8 bases between. This CDR3 spans 13 amino acids. The CDR3 DNA, read in part, is TGCAGTGCTAGACCCCGTAGCTACAATGAG. Protein product: CSARPRSYNE. The whole CDR3 protein reads CSARPRSYNEQFF.

In the case of this clone: The CDR3 end lies 3 residues beyond the end of the read and is filled in from the germline J gene. The chain links TRBV20-1 to TRBJ2-5, with D possibly being TRBD1 (5 bases). The CDR3 length is 13 residues. Trimming removed 5 bases from V and 4 bases from J, with 14 bases in between. Germline-derived CDR1 and CDR2 are DFQATT and SNEGSKA (reference sequence). The covered CDR3 bases are TGCAGTGCTTCCCAGACAGTCAGAGAGACC. This sequence encodes CSASQTVRET. The whole CDR3 sequence reads CSASQTVRETQYF.

With regard to this clone: The read ends 3 residues before the CDR3 terminus; that terminus is restored from the germline J gene. The J gene is TRBJ2-5, the V gene TRBV18; TRBD2 matches at 12 bases. The germline gives CDR1 KGHSH, CDR2 LQKENI. The CDR3 contains 18 residues. The V and J ends lost 6 bases and 3 bases, in that order; junction bases with no gene match: 14. The DNA read from the CDR3 is TGTGCCAGCTCTCCTGGACTAGCGGGGCTGGGCCCTAAAGAGACC. Translated, it gives CASSPGLAGLGPKET. The complete CDR3 sequence is CASSPGLAGLGPKETQYF.

In regard to this clone: The read ends 3 residues before the CDR3 terminus; that terminus is restored from the germline J gene. The J gene is TRBJ2-7, the V gene TRBV6-2 or TRBV6-3; 7 nucleotides line up with TRBD2. The CDR3 contains 13 residues. The V gene end was trimmed by 7 bases and the J gene end by 0 bases; junction bases not matched to a gene: 3. The germline CDR1 and CDR2 sequences are MNHEY and SVGEGT. The covered CDR3 bases are TGTGCCAGCAAGCGCGGGAGCTCCTACGAG. Encoded protein: CASKRGSSYE. From start to end, the CDR3 is CASKRGSSYEQYF.

Points on this clone: The missing CDR3 end, 3 residues past where the read stops, is filled in from the germline J gene. The chain couples TRBV12-3 or TRBV12-4 to TRBJ1-5, with TRBD1 matching over 7 bases. Trimming removed 3 bases from V and 3 bases from J; junction bases left unmatched: 2. CDR3 length: 14 residues. CDR3 bases read: TGTGCCAGCAGTTTGGGACAGCTCAATCAGCCC. It specifies CASSLGQLNQP. In full, the CDR3 reads CASSLGQLNQPQHF.

Turning to this clone: The read stops 3 residues short of the end of the CDR3; the missing end is completed from the germline J gene. The V gene is TRBV19, the J gene TRBJ1-2; D uncertain. CDR3 length equals 16 residues. Germline CDR1 LNHDA, CDR2 SQIVND (reference sequence). The covered CDR3 bases are TGTGCCAGTAGTAAAGCTAGCGGGAGGTACTACAATGAC. This sequence encodes CASSKASGRYYND. In full, the CDR3 is CASSKASGRYYNDYTF.